This T cell receptor beta chain was sequenced for a study of OX40 agonist ivuxolimab in advanced cancers. Study-wide context: Patients received intravenous ivuxolimab every 2 weeks at 0.01 to 10 mg/kg. Past anti-PD-1, anti-PD-L1 or anti-CTLA-4 therapy was accepted, and 40% had received some.

The CDR3 spans 14 residues. V lost 0 bases and J 8 bases, leaving 12 bases between the germline ends. The germline gives CDR1 SGHNT, CDR2 YYREEE (reference sequence). TCRdb keeps only in-frame clones here, not all; method: immunoSEQ multiplex PCR. The data contain around 28,000 clones, more than 75% of them seen just once; the ten biggest clones take up 12% to 15%. The sequenced sample was CD4+ or CD8+ T cells sorted from blood, obtained in a trial of the OX40 agonist ivuxolimab. The chain employs TRBV5-4 and TRBJ2-1; unclear D gene. This clonotype originated in an adult with an advanced solid tumor such as melanoma, head and neck, liver or kidney cancer. CDR3 sequence: CASSLVVSADEQFF. CDR3 in DNA: TGTGCCAGCAGCTTGGTGGTTTCTGCAGATGAGCAGTTCTTC.